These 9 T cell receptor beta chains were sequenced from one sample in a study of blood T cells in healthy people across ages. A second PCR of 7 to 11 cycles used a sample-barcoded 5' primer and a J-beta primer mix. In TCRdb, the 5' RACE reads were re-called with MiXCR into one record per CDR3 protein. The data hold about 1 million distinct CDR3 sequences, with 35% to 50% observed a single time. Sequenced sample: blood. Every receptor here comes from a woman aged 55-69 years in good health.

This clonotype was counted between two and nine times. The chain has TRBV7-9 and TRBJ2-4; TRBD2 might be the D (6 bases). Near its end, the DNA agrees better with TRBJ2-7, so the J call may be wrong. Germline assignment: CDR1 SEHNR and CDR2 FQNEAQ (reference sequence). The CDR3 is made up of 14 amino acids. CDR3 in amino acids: CASSLEGRPTEQYF. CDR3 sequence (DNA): TGTGCCAGCAGCTTAGAGGGGAGGCCCACCGAGCAGTACTTC.

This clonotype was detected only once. Here the CDR3 DNA reads TGTGCCAGCAGCCAACGTCAGGGGGATACGCAGTATTTT. Encoded protein: CASSQRQGDTQYF. The rearrangement uses TRBV4-2 and TRBJ2-3; D is perhaps TRBD1 (6 bases). Trimming removed 2 bases at V and 6 bases at J, with 9 bases between. Germline loops: CDR1 LGHNA, CDR2 YNFKEQ. The CDR3 has 13 residues.

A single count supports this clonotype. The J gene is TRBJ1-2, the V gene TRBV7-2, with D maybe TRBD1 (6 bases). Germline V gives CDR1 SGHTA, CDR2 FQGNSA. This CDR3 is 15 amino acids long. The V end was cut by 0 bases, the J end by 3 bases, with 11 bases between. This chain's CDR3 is CASSLAPTGYYGYTF. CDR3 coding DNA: TGTGCCAGCAGCTTAGCCCCGACAGGATACTATGGCTACACCTTC.

In nucleotides, the CDR3 is TGTGCCAGCGACTTGGGACAGGGTGGAACCGGGGAGCTGTTTTTT. Its translation: CASDLGQGGTGELFF. The gene calls are TRBV13 and TRBJ2-2, with 9 bases fitting TRBD1. This CDR3 spans 15 amino acids. The V segment lost 8 bases and the J segment 5 bases; nucleotides outside the gene matches: 9. Looked up from germline, CDR1 is PRHDT and CDR2 is FYEKMQ (reference sequence).

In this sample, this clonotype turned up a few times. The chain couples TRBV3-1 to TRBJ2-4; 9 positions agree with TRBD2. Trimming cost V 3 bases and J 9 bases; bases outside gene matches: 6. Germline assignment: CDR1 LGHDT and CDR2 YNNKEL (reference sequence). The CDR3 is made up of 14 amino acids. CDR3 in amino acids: CASSHRGREGIQYF. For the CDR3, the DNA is TGTGCCAGCAGCCACCGGGGGCGGGAGGGCATTCAGTACTTC.

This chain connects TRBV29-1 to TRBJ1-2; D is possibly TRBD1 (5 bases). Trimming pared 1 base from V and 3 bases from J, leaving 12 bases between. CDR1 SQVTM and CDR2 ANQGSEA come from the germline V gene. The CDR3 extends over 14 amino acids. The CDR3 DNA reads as TGCAGCGTTGAAGGGGACCCCTCCGACTATGGCTACACCTTC. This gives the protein CSVEGDPSDYGYTF.

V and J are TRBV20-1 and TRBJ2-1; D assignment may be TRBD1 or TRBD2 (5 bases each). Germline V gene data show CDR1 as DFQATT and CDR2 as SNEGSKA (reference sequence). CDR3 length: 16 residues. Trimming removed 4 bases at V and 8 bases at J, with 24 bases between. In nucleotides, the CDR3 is TGCAGTGCTATGGGGGAAGATCGTACTCCCGTCGATGAGCAGTTCTTC. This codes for CSAMGEDRTPVDEQFF.

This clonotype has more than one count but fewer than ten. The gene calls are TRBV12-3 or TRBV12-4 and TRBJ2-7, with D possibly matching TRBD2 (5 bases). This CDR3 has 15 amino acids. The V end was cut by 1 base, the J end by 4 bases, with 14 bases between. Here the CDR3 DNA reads TGTGCCAGCAGTTTAGGCGGGCAAAATTTTTACGAGCAGTACTTC. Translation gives CASSLGGQNFYEQYF.

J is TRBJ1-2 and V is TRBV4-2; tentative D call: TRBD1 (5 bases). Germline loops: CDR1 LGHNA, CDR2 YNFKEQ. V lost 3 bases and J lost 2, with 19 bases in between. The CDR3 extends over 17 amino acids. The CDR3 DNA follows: TGTGCCAGCAGCCAGGTAACGGCAAGGGACCTGAACTATGGCTACACCTTC. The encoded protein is CASSQVTARDLNYGYTF.